One and the same sample provided the 25 T cell receptor beta chains below, sequenced in a study of post-analysis software for immune sequencing data. cDNA libraries of TCR beta carried unique molecular identifiers. TCRdb used MiXCR to reprocess the PCR reads, holding one entry per CDR3 protein. This table holds 150,000 to 200,000 distinct CDR3 sequences, under 40% found once. The specimen was blood, collected after autologous hematopoietic stem cell transplantation. The receptor source for this set is a girl between 10 and 17 years old with multiple sclerosis.

The rearrangement joins TRBV20-1 to TRBJ2-5; a possible D gene is TRBD1 (5 bases). V gave up 5 bases and J gave up 5 bases, with 9 bases separating them. Germline values: CDR1 DFQATT, CDR2 SNEGSKA (reference sequence). The CDR3 spans 11 residues. This chain's CDR3 is CSAQDIETQYF. Here the CDR3 DNA reads TGCAGTGCTCAGGACATTGAGACCCAGTACTTC.

In this sample, this clonotype turned up a few times. This chain joins TRBV5-1 and TRBJ2-1; 8 bases are shared with TRBD2. The CDR3 is 14 residues long. After removal of 3 bases from V and 4 bases from J, the junction contained 3 bases not matched to a gene. The germline CDR1 and CDR2 sequences are SGHRS and YFSETQ. CDR3 nucleotide sequence: TGCGCCAGCAGCTCGGGAGGGCTTTACAATGAGCAGTTCTTC. It translates to CASSSGGLYNEQFF.

The rearrangement links TRBV19 to TRBJ2-4; 7 bases are shared with TRBD2. Trimming took 10 bases from V and 5 from J; bases not matched to a gene: 11. Per the germline V gene, CDR1 is LNHDA and CDR2 is SQIVND (reference sequence). The CDR3 runs to 14 residues. CDR3 bases: TGTGCCACGGGGGGATCATCGGGGGAAAACATTCAGTACTTC. Translation: CATGGSSGENIQYF.

This clonotype turned up a few times. The rearrangement uses TRBV5-1 and TRBJ2-3; D is unresolved. Germline V lookup: CDR1 SGHRS, CDR2 YFSETQ. The ends were cut back, 5 bases at V and 2 bases at J, with 18 bases in the middle. The CDR3 extends over 16 amino acids. CDR3 residues: CASRPLWSDYTDTQYF. In DNA, the CDR3 is TGCGCCAGCAGGCCCCTTTGGAGCGATTACACAGATACGCAGTATTTT.

This chain joins TRBV6-2 or TRBV6-3 and TRBJ1-5; possibly TRBD1 for D (6 bases). The CDR3 is 14 residues long. CDR1 MNHEY and CDR2 SVGEGT come from the germline V gene. Trimming stripped 5 bases from V and 4 bases from J, with 12 bases between. CDR3: CASSPGTINQPQHF. CDR3 sequence (DNA): TGTGCCAGCAGTCCCGGGACAATTAATCAGCCCCAGCATTTT.

There are a few counts of this clonotype. The chain is built from TRBV4-1 and TRBJ1-6; maybe TRBD1 (5 bases). V shed 0 bases and J shed 10 bases, with 16 bases lying between them. CDR1 and CDR2 from the germline V gene are MGHRA and YSYEKL. The CDR3 is 16 residues long. CDR3 residues: CASSQERGAGVSPLHF. The CDR3, as DNA: TGCGCCAGCAGCCAAGAGAGGGGCGCTGGGGTATCACCCCTCCACTTT.

The chain carries TRBV9 and TRBJ2-5, with a tentative D call TRBD2 (5 bases). The J call may not be correct, given that the DNA end is closer to TRBJ2-7. CDR3 length: 14 residues. CDR1 and CDR2 from the germline V gene are SGDLS and YYNGEE. This CDR3 reads CASSVLGSGYEQYF. Here the CDR3 DNA reads TGTGCCAGCAGCGTCTTGGGTTCGGGATACGAGCAGTACTTC.

The gene calls are TRBV5-1 and TRBJ2-7; D ambiguous. Judging by the DNA end, TRBJ2-5 fits better; the J call may be wrong. Germline V lookup: CDR1 SGHRS, CDR2 YFSETQ. The CDR3 totals 13 residues. The CDR3 coding sequence is TGCGCCAGCAGCTTGGAACATGCAGAGACCCAGTACTTC. Protein: CASSLEHAETQYF.

With respect to this clonotype: At one boundary the junction diverges from the germline segment, which might be a read error. The chain links TRBV29-1 to TRBJ2-3; D might be TRBD1 (6 bases). Germline V gives CDR1 SQVTM, CDR2 ANQGSEA. This CDR3 has 15 residues. The CDR3: CSVENRVVGTDTRYF. CDR3 nucleotide sequence: TGCAGCGTTGAAAACAGGGTGGTGGGCACAGATACGCGGTATTTT.

This clonotype was seen once. The chain is built from TRBV5-6 and TRBJ1-1, with D maybe TRBD1 (6 bases). V shed 6 bases and J shed 1 base, with 19 bases lying between them. The CDR3 contains 16 residues. Per germline, CDR1 SGHDT and CDR2 YYEEEE. The CDR3 here is CASTTSRDTPNTEAFF. CDR3 coding DNA: TGTGCCAGCACCACCAGCCGGGACACCCCGAACACTGAAGCTTTCTTT.

This clonotype appeared a few times. CDR3 DNA: TGTGCCAGTAGTGAGGGGCCGCTTTTCTACAATGAGCAGTTCTTC. It translates to CASSEGPLFYNEQFF. V usage is TRBV19 and J usage is TRBJ2-1, with D perhaps assigned TRBD1 or TRBD2 (5 bases each). The CDR3 is made up of 15 amino acids. With 5 bases removed from V and 3 bases from J, the gap between germline ends came to 14 bases. Looked up from germline, CDR1 is LNHDA and CDR2 is SQIVND (reference sequence).

This chain uses TRBV11-2 with TRBJ2-5, with D possibly TRBD2 on 5 matching bases. V was trimmed by 5 bases and J by 1 base, leaving 17 bases between them. The CDR3 length is 16 residues. Germline CDR1 is SGHAT and CDR2 is FQNNGV. The CDR3 region has the DNA TGTGCCAGCAGCCCTCGTGGAGCGGTGATCCAAGAGACCCAGTACTTC. Protein product: CASSPRGAVIQETQYF.

The gene calls are TRBV5-1 and TRBJ1-2, with TRBD1 matching 8 bases. The CDR3 contains 13 residues. V shed 4 bases, J shed 6 bases, and the junction held 5 bases outside the gene matches. Per germline, CDR1 SGHRS and CDR2 YFSETQ. The CDR3 reads CASSAQGAHGYTF. In nucleotides, the CDR3 is TGCGCCAGCAGCGCCCAGGGGGCCCATGGCTACACCTTC.

The chain combines TRBV20-1 with TRBJ1-1, with D possibly TRBD1 on 6 matching bases. The CDR3 contains 12 residues. V lost 3 bases and J lost 7, with 12 bases in between. Germline V CDR1 and CDR2: DFQATT, SNEGSKA (reference sequence). In nucleotides, the CDR3 is TGCAGTGCTAGGTACGGGACAAATGAAGCTTTCTTT. This gives the protein CSARYGTNEAFF.

The J gene is TRBJ2-5, the V gene TRBV5-1; 9 nucleotides align to TRBD2. The V gene's germline CDR1 is SGHRS and CDR2 YFSETQ. Trimming cost V 4 bases and J 6 bases; bases outside gene matches: 7. This CDR3 has 14 amino acids. The DNA of the CDR3 is TGCGCCAGCAGCGGCGGGAGGGTTTGGCAGACCCAGTACTTC. This translates into CASSGGRVWQTQYF.

This clonotype has only a few counts. V is TRBV20-1 and J is TRBJ1-2; 7 nucleotides agree with TRBD1. Looked up from germline, CDR1 is DFQATT and CDR2 is SNEGSKA (reference sequence). With V trimmed by 6 bases and J by 6 bases, 19 bases remained unmatched. There are 16 residues in the CDR3. CDR3 bases: TGCAGTGCCAGGAGGGGGTTGGGACAGAAGGGAGATGGCTACACCTTC. It yields the protein CSARRGLGQKGDGYTF.

As to this clonotype: The junction departs from the called germline gene at one end, perhaps through a read error. This rearrangement joins TRBV7-8 to TRBJ2-3; D unresolved. The CDR3 runs to 16 residues. CDR1 SGHVS and CDR2 FQNEAQ come from the germline V gene. The CDR3 DNA reads TGTGCCAGCAGCCCCCAGCGAGTGGATGGCACAGATACGCGGTATTTT. It yields the protein CASSPQRVDGTDTRYF. Using reference TRBV7-8 and TRBJ2-3 for the parts outside the CDR3, the full variable domain is GAGVSQSPRYKVAKRGQDVALRCDPISGHVSLFWYQQALGQGPEFLTYFQNEAQLDKSGLPSDRFFAERPEGSVSTLKIQRTQQEDSAVYLCASSPQRVDGTDTRYFGPGTRLTVL.

This chain uses TRBV5-1 with TRBJ1-6; no reliable D call. The CDR3 spans 15 residues. The germline V gene encodes CDR1 SGHRS and CDR2 YFSETQ. V was clipped by 4 bases and J by 7 bases, with 15 bases between them. The CDR3 bases are TGCGCCAGCAGCCATCTCCCGGCCACAAATTCACCCCTCCACTTT. Translation: CASSHLPATNSPLHF.

The V call is TRBV5-5, the J call TRBJ2-6; 7 bases agree with TRBD2. V trimming: 4 bases; J trimming: 0 bases; junction bases outside the gene matches: 10. The germline gives CDR1 SGHKS, CDR2 YYEKEE (reference sequence). The CDR3 sequence is 18 residues long. CDR3 in amino acids: CASSLVMRGFSGANVLTF. The CDR3 DNA reads TGTGCCAGCAGCCTGGTGATGCGGGGGTTCTCTGGGGCCAACGTCCTGACTTTC.

This clonotype was counted only a few times. The rearrangement uses TRBV9 and TRBJ2-3, with unresolved D. Germline V CDR1 and CDR2: SGDLS, YYNGEE. The CDR3 has 12 residues. V lost 4 bases, J lost 6 bases, and 9 bases lay in between. DNA of the CDR3: TGTGCCAGCAGCCTTTCCATGGATACGCAGTATTTT. It encodes CASSLSMDTQYF.

This clonotype turned up a few times. This chain uses TRBV20-1 with TRBJ2-1; the D gene is possibly TRBD2 (6 bases). Trimming took 2 bases from V and 4 from J, leaving 18 bases between them. The CDR3 loop spans 16 amino acids. CDR1 is DFQATT, CDR2 SNEGSKA, per germline (reference sequence). The CDR3 bases are TGCAGTGCTAGACCGGGTTGGGTAGCGGAATACAATGAGCAGTTCTTC. Its protein is CSARPGWVAEYNEQFF.

Points on this clonotype: A much larger clone is a single base away; this may be a read error. The chain carries TRBV5-1 and TRBJ2-1; TRBD2 might be the D (6 bases). The J call is uncertain, as TRBJ2-7 better fits the DNA end. The CDR3 is 16 amino acids. Germline assignment: CDR1 SGHRS and CDR2 YFSETQ. The CDR3 bases are TGCGCCAGCAGCTTGGATGGGGTCGCGGGGTACAATGAGCAGTACTTC. Amino acids: CASSLDGVAGYNEQYF.

This clonotype was observed at least ten times. This chain joins TRBV5-6 and TRBJ2-3, with D hard to call. Germline-derived CDR1 and CDR2 are SGHDT and YYEEEE. The CDR3 is 11 residues long. The V and J ends lost 2 bases and 5 bases respectively, with 3 bases between them. In DNA form, the CDR3 reads TGTGCCAGCAGCTTACTAGATACGCAGTATTTT. It specifies CASSLLDTQYF.

This clonotype was seen a handful of times. This chain links TRBV29-1 with TRBJ2-3, with 7 bases aligning to TRBD2. Germline V gene sequence: CDR1 SQVTM, CDR2 ANQGSEA. Trimming cost V 5 bases and J 3 bases; bases outside gene matches: 11. The CDR3 length is 15 residues. The CDR3 protein is CSVLRRAGATDTQYF. CDR3 nucleotide sequence: TGCAGCGTTCTACGTAGGGCGGGAGCGACAGATACGCAGTATTTT.

The J gene is TRBJ2-5, the V gene TRBV6-6; D gene ambiguous. The CDR3 has 12 amino acids. Germline CDR1 and CDR2: MNHNY and SVGAGI (reference sequence). Between the trimmed V and J ends, which lost 7 bases and 0 bases, there was a span of 6 bases. The CDR3: CASTQYQETQYF. CDR3 DNA: TGTGCCAGCACCCAGTACCAAGAGACCCAGTACTTC.